What follows is one TCR beta chain and its context. This sample was included in a study of patients and donors after allogeneic stem cell transplantation. J lost 7 bases, V lost 2 bases, and 7 bases had no gene match. Germline V gene lookup returns CDR1 SGHDN and CDR2 FVKESK. The CDR3 consists of 14 residues. TCRdb processed the RT-PCR reads anew with MiXCR; each CDR3 protein has one entry. The table has about a million distinct CDR3 sequences, about a sixth seen once. Sample: blood, either unsorted or a sorted T cell fraction (not recorded which). The chain links TRBV14 to TRBJ2-7; TRBD1 agrees at 8 bases. The receptor was isolated from a human donor who was either an allogeneic HSCT recipient or a stem cell or donor lymphocyte infusion donor (not recorded which). It is not recorded whose cells these are; they may come from a transplant donor. Written as DNA, the CDR3 is TGTGCCAGCAGCCAAACCGGACAGGGTTTGGAGCAGTACTTC. This gives the protein CASSQTGQGLEQYF.